Presented here are 16 T cell receptor beta chains from one specimen sequenced in a study of radiation and T cells in renal cell carcinoma. TCRdb keeps only in-frame clones here, not all; method: immunoSEQ multiplex PCR. The table has some 5,600 clones, about two thirds seen once; the top ten hold around 27%. Noted treatment: treatment-naive control, cytoreductive nephrectomy. Specimen: tumor tissue, collected from a patient whose treatment was nephrectomy without radiotherapy. The origin of the receptors is a human donor with renal cell carcinoma.

The gene calls are TRBV5-8 and TRBJ1-3; possibly TRBD1 for D (6 bases). This CDR3 is built from 16 residues. V was cut by 2 bases and J by 5 bases, with 17 bases left in between. Germline CDR1 SGHTS, CDR2 YDEGEE. CDR3 loop: CASSFDPGAGRNTIYF. As DNA, the CDR3 is TGTGCCAGCAGCTTTGACCCGGGGGCCGGGAGAAACACCATATATTTT.

V and J are TRBV4-1 and TRBJ1-2; 8 bases are a match to TRBD1. There are 16 residues in the CDR3. The junction had 7 bases not matched to a gene; V was cut back by 0 bases and J by 4 bases. Germline V gene data show CDR1 as MGHRA and CDR2 as YSYEKL. CDR3 bases: TGCGCCAGCAGCCAAGAGTGGACAGGGAGTACCTATGGCTACACCTTC. Protein product: CASSQEWTGSTYGYTF.

The chain recombines TRBV7-8 with TRBJ2-6; 8 nucleotides align to TRBD2. V lost 4 bases to trimming and J lost 0 bases; unmatched junction nucleotides: 5. There are 17 residues in the CDR3. In germline, CDR1 is SGHVS, CDR2 FQNEAQ. As DNA, the CDR3 is TGTGCCAGCAGCTCGTTAGCGGGGTTCTCTGGGGCCAACGTCCTGACTTTC. This sequence encodes CASSSLAGFSGANVLTF. Full variable domain (outside the CDR3, taken from reference TRBV7-8 and TRBJ2-6): GAGVSQSPRYKVAKRGQDVALRCDPISGHVSLFWYQQALGQGPEFLTYFQNEAQLDKSGLPSDRFFAERPEGSVSTLKIQRTQQEDSAVYLCASSSLAGFSGANVLTFGAGSRLTVL.

CDR3 sequence reads: CASTPESGSTNEKLFF. CDR3 nucleotides: TGCGCCAGCACGCCCGAATCAGGATCAACTAATGAAAAACTGTTTTTT. V is TRBV5-1 and J is TRBJ1-4; D is uncertain. Trimming took off 6 bases at V and 0 bases at J, with 15 bases between the two ends. Germline CDR1 and CDR2: SGHRS and YFSETQ. CDR3 size: 16 residues.

In this sample, this clone turned up a few times. The chain couples TRBV2 to TRBJ1-1; 8 bases agree with TRBD1. The junction had 10 bases not matched to a gene; V was cut back by 7 bases and J by 0 bases. Per the germline V gene, CDR1 is SNHLY and CDR2 is FYNNEI. CDR3 size: 16 residues. The CDR3 reads CASTRGLGAVNTEAFF. The CDR3 bases are TGTGCCAGCACCAGGGGGCTGGGGGCAGTGAACACTGAAGCTTTCTTT.

This chain joins TRBV2 and TRBJ1-2, with D possibly being TRBD1 (5 bases). Trimming removed 3 bases at V and 5 bases at J, with 19 bases between. CDR1 is SNHLY and CDR2 is FYNNEI in the germline V gene. The CDR3 extends over 16 amino acids. DNA for the CDR3: TGTGCCAGCAGTGATTCATCCAGGGCTGGGGGATATGGCTACACCTTC. It is translated as CASSDSSRAGGYGYTF. Using reference TRBV2 and TRBJ1-2 for the parts outside the CDR3, the full variable domain is EPEVTQTPSHQVTQMGQEVILRCVPISNHLYFYWYRQILGQKVEFLVSFYNNEISEKSEIFDDQFSVERPDGSNFTLKIRSTKLEDSAMYFCASSDSSRAGGYGYTFGSGTRLTVV.

CDR3 in amino acids: CASSPDRGYEQYF. The CDR3, as DNA: TGTGCCAGCAGCCCGGACAGGGGGTACGAGCAGTACTTC. The V call is TRBV5-5, the J call TRBJ2-7, with 10 bases identical to TRBD1. The germline V gene encodes CDR1 SGHKS and CDR2 YYEKEE (reference sequence). The CDR3 extends over 13 amino acids. J lost 4 bases, V lost 4 bases, and 2 bases had no gene match.

This clone has more than one count but fewer than ten. The rearrangement uses TRBV30 and TRBJ2-7, with D perhaps matching TRBD1 (5 bases). V was pared by 1 base and J by 6 bases, with 13 bases between. The CDR3 covers 13 residues. Per germline, CDR1 GTSNPN and CDR2 SVGIG (reference sequence). The chain's CDR3 is CAWSARVPGEQYF. CDR3 in DNA: TGTGCCTGGAGTGCCAGGGTACCCGGCGAGCAGTACTTC.

This clone is a singleton in its sample. This chain connects TRBV7-9 to TRBJ1-4, with D unclear. V shed 5 bases and J shed 6 bases, with 13 bases lying between them. The germline V gene has CDR1 SEHNR and CDR2 FQNEAQ (reference sequence). The CDR3 runs 14 residues. The CDR3 DNA follows: TGTGCCAGCAGCATAAGCGGCTGGGATGAAAAACTGTTTTTT. Its protein product is CASSISGWDEKLFF.

V and J are TRBV28 and TRBJ1-5; D is possibly TRBD1 (6 bases). V was pared by 1 base and J by 7 bases, with 17 bases between. The length of the CDR3 is 16 residues. The germline CDR1 and CDR2 sequences are MDHEN and SYDVKM. The CDR3 DNA reads TGTGCCAGCAGTTTATCGTCGCAGGGGAAAAGGCAGCCCCAGCATTTT. Encoded protein: CASSLSSQGKRQPQHF.

The chain joins TRBV6-5 to TRBJ1-4, with a possible D match to TRBD1 (6 bases). From germline, CDR1 is MNHEY and CDR2 SVGAGI. The CDR3 runs to 14 residues. Trimming shortened V by 3 bases and J by 6 bases, and 11 bases separated the two germline ends. The DNA of the CDR3 is TGTGCCAGCAGTTATGATGGGGGGCATGAAAAACTGTTTTTT. This sequence encodes CASSYDGGHEKLFF.

The V call is TRBV13, the J call TRBJ2-3, with 7 bases identical to TRBD2. Germline-derived CDR1 and CDR2 are PRHDT and FYEKMQ (reference sequence). The CDR3 has 17 amino acids. V lost 5 bases, J lost 2 bases, and 13 bases stayed unmatched. For the CDR3, the DNA is TGTGCCAGCAGCCCCGGCGGACTAGAAGAGATCACAGATACGCAGTATTTT. Its translation: CASSPGGLEEITDTQYF.

The chain combines TRBV7-3 with TRBJ2-5; 7 nucleotides match TRBD1. Losses at the gene ends were 0 bases for V and 4 bases for J; bases not matched to a gene: 2. The CDR3 covers 14 residues. The germline gives CDR1 SGHTA, CDR2 FQGTGA. The CDR3 bases are TGTGCCAGCAGCTTAACTGGGACAGCAGAGACCCAGTACTTC. This translates into CASSLTGTAETQYF. The whole variable domain, remainder taken from reference TRBV7-3 and TRBJ2-5, is GAGVSQTPSNKVTEKGKYVELRCDPISGHTALYWYRQSLGQGPEFLIYFQGTGAADDSGLPNDRFFAVRPEGSVSTLKIQRTERGDSAVYLCASSLTGTAETQYFGPGTRLLVL.

The V and J genes are TRBV9 and TRBJ2-1; 15 nucleotides align to TRBD2. The CDR3 runs to 17 residues. V was pared by 3 bases and J by 7 bases, with 8 bases of the junction left unmatched. Per germline, CDR1 SGDLS and CDR2 YYNGEE. The CDR3 region has the DNA TGTGCCAGCAGCGCCAATCGCGGACTAGCGGGAGGGAATGAGCAGTTCTTC. It is translated as CASSANRGLAGGNEQFF.

The V and J genes are TRBV29-1 and TRBJ2-1; the D is unclear. This CDR3 has 13 amino acids. Germline V gene sequence: CDR1 SQVTM, CDR2 ANQGSEA. The germline V and J ends were trimmed by 4 bases and 6 bases, with 13 bases remaining between them. The CDR3 loop is CSVARQTLNEQFF. CDR3 coding DNA: TGCAGCGTTGCCCGGCAGACCCTCAATGAGCAGTTCTTC.

This clone showed up just a few times. Here the CDR3 DNA reads TGTGCCAGCATTCGGACAGGGAACACTGAAGCTTTCTTT. Translation: CASIRTGNTEAFF. The chain uses TRBV7-9 and TRBJ1-1, with 7 bases aligning to TRBD1. CDR3 length: 13 residues. CDR1 and CDR2 (germline): SEHNR, FQNEAQ (reference sequence). V lost 7 bases, J lost 1 base, and 3 bases stayed unmatched.